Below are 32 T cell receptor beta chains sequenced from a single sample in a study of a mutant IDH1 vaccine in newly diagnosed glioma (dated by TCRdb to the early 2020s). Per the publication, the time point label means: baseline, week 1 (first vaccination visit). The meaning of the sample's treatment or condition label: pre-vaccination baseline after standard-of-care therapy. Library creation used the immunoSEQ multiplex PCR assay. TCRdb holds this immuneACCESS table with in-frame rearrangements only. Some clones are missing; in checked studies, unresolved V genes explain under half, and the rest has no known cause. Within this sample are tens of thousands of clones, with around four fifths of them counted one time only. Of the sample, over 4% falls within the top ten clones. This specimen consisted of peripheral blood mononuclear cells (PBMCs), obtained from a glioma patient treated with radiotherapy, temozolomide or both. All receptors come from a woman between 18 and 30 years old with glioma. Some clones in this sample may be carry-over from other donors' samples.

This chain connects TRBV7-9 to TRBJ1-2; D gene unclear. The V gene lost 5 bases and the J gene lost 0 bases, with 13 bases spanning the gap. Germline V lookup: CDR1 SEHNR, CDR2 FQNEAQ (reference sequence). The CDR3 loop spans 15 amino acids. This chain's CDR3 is CASSSSQVPNYGYTF. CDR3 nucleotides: TGTGCCAGCAGCAGTTCGCAGGTCCCTAACTATGGCTACACCTTC.

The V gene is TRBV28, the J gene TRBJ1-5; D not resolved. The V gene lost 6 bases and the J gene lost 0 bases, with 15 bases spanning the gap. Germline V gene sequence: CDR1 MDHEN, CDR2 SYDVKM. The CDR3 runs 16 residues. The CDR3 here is CASSPAEPYSNQPQHF. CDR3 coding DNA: TGTGCCAGCAGCCCTGCGGAGCCGTATAGCAATCAGCCCCAGCATTTT.

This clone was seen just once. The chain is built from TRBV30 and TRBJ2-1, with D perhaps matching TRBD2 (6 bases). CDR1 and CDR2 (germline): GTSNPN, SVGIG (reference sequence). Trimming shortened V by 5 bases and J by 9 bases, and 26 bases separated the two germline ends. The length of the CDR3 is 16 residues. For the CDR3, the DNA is TGTGCCTGGGGTCCGTTGGCGGGACGGTCGTTGGGTGAGCAGTTCTTC. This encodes CAWGPLAGRSLGEQFF.

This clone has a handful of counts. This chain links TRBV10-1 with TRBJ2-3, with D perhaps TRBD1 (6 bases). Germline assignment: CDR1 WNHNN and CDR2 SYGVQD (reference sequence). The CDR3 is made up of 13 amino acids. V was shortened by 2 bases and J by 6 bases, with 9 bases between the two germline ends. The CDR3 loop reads CASSESGQDTQYF. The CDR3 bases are TGCGCCAGCAGTGAGAGTGGACAGGATACGCAGTATTTT.

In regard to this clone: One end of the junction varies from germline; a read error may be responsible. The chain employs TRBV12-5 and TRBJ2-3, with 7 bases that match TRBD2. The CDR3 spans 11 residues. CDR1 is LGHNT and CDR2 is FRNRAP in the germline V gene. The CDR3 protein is CASGLGAREAF. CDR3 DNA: TGTGCTAGTGGTTTGGGGGCCCGGGAGGCATTT.

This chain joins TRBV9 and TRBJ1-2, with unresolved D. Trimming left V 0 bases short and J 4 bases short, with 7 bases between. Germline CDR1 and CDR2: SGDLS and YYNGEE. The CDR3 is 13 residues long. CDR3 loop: CASSVGDIYGYTF. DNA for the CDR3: TGTGCCAGCAGCGTAGGGGATATCTATGGCTACACCTTC.

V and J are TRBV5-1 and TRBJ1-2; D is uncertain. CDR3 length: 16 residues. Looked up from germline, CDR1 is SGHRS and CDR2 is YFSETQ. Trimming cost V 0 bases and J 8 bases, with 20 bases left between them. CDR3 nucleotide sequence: TGCGCCAGCAGCTTGGCCGCTAAGACTCAAGGCGGCGGCTACACCTTC. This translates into CASSLAAKTQGGGYTF. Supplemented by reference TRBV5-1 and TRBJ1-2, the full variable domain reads KAGVTQTPRYLIKTRGQQVTLSCSPISGHRSVSWYQQTPGQGLQFLFEYFSETQRNKGNFPGRFSGRQFSNSRSEMNVSTLELGDSALYLCASSLAAKTQGGGYTFGSGTRLTVV.

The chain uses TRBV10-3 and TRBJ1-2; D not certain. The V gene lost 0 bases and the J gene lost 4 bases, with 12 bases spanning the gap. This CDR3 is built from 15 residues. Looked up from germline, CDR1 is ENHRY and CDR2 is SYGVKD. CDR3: CAISESERRTYGYTF. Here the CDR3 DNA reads TGTGCCATCAGTGAGTCCGAACGGCGCACCTATGGCTACACCTTC.

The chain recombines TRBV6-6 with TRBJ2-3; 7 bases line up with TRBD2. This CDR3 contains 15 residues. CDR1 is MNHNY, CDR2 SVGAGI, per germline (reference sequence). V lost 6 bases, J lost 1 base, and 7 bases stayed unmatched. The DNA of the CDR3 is TGTGCCAGCAGGATTACGGGAGGAGGCACAGATACGCAGTATTTT. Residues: CASRITGGGTDTQYF.

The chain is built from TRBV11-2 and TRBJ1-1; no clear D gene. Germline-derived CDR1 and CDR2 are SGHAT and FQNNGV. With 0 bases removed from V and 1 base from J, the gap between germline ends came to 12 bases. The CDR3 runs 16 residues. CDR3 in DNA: TGTGCCAGCAGCTTAGAATGGCGCTTAAAGAACACTGAAGCTTTCTTT. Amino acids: CASSLEWRLKNTEAFF.

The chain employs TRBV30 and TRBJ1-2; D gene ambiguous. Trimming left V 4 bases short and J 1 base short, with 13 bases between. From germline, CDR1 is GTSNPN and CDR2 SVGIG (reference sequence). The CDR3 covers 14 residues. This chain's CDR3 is CAWTAGPVNYGYTF. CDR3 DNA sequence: TGTGCCTGGACCGCCGGCCCAGTTAACTATGGCTACACCTTC. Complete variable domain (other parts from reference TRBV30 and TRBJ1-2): SQTIHQWPATLVQPVGSPLSLECTVEGTSNPNLYWYRQAAGRGLQLLFYSVGIGQISSEVPQNLSASRPQDRQFILSSKKLLLSDSGFYLCAWTAGPVNYGYTFGSGTRLTVV.

The CDR3 is CASSDRSGVSYEQYF. The CDR3 region has the DNA TGTGCCAGCAGTGACCGTAGCGGGGTCTCCTACGAGCAGTACTTC. The rearrangement joins TRBV25-1 to TRBJ2-7, with 8 bases matching TRBD2. Per the germline V gene, CDR1 is MGHDK and CDR2 is SYGVNS. CDR3 size: 15 residues. With 3 bases clipped from V and 0 bases from J, the junction kept 4 bases outside the gene matches.

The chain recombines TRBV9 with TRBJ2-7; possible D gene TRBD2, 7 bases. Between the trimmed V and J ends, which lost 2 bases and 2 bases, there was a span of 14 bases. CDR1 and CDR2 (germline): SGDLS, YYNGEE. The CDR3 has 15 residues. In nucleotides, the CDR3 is TGTGCCAGCAGCGTCGAGGGGGGGGTTACCTACGAGCAGTACTTC. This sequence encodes CASSVEGGVTYEQYF.

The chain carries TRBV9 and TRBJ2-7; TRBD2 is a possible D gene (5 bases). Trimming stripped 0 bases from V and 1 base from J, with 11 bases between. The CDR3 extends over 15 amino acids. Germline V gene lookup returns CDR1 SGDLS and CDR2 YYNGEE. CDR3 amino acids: CASSVEGADSYEQYF. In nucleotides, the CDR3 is TGTGCCAGCAGCGTAGAGGGAGCAGATTCCTACGAGCAGTACTTC.

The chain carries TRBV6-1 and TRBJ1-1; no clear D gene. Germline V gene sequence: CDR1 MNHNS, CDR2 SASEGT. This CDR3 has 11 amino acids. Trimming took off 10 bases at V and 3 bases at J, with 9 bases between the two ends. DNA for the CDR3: TGTGCCACCACCGGCTACACTGAAGCTTTCTTT. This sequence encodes CATTGYTEAFF.

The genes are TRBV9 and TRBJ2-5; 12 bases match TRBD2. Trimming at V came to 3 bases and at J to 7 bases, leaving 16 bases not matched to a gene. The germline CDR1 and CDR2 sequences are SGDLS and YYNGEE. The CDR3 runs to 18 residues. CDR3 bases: TGTGCCAGCAGCGGAAATTTGGCTAGCGGGGGGGCCGTCGGGACCCAGTACTTC. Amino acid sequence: CASSGNLASGGAVGTQYF.

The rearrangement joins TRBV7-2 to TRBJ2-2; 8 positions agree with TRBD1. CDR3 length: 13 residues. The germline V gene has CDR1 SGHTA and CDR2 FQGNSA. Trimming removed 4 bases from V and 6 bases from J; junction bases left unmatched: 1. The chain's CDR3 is CASSSQGAGELFF. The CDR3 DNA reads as TGTGCCAGCAGCTCACAGGGGGCCGGGGAGCTGTTTTTT.

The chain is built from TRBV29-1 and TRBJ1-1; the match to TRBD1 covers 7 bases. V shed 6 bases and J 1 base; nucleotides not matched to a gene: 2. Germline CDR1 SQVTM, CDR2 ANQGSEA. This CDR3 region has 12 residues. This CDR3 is CSVRDRNTEAFF. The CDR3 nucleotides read TGCAGCGTAAGGGACAGGAACACTGAAGCTTTCTTT.

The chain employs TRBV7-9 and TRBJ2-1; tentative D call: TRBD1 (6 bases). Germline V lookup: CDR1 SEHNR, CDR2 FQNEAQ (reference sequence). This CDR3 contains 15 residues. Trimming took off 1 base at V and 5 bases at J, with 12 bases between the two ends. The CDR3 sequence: CASSLEGDEHNEQFF. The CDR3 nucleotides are TGTGCCAGCAGCTTAGAGGGGGATGAACACAATGAGCAGTTCTTC.

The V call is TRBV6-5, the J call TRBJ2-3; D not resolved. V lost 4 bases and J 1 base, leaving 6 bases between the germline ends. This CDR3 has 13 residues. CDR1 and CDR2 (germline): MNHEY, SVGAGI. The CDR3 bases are TGTGCCAGCAGTTCGGTGGGCACAGATACGCAGTATTTT. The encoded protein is CASSSVGTDTQYF.

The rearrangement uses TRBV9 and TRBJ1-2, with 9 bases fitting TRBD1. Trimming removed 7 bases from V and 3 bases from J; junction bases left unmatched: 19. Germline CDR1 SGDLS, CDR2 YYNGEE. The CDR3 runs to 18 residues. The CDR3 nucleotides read TGTGCCAGCTCCCGTGATTCATTGGTGGGACAGGGAGACTATGGCTACACCTTC. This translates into CASSRDSLVGQGDYGYTF.

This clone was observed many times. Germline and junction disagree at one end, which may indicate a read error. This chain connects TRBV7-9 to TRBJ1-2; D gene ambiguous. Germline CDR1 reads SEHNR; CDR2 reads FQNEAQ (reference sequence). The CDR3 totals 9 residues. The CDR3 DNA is TGTGCCAGCAGTCGCCCCCCCGACTTC. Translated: CASSRPPDF.

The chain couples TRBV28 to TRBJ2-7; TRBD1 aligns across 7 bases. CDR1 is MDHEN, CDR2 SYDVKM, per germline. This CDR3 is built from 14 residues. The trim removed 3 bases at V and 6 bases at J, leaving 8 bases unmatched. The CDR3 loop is CASSFGDRVSEQYF. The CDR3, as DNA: TGTGCCAGCAGTTTTGGGGACAGAGTGAGCGAGCAGTACTTC.

The CDR3 spells CASSQAQGPYNEQFF. CDR3 DNA: TGCGCCAGCAGCCAAGCCCAGGGGCCCTACAATGAGCAGTTCTTC. The rearrangement links TRBV4-3 to TRBJ2-1; D is possibly TRBD1 (6 bases). The CDR3 is 15 residues long. Looked up from germline, CDR1 is LGHNA and CDR2 is YSLEER. V lost 1 base, J lost 2 bases, and 9 bases lay in between.

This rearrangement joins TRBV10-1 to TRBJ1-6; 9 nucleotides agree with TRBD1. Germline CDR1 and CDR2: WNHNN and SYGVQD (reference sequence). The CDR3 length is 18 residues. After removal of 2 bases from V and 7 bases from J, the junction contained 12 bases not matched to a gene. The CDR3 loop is CASSEQDRGIYANSPLHF. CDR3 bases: TGCGCCAGCAGTGAGCAGGACAGGGGAATATATGCCAATTCACCCCTCCACTTT.

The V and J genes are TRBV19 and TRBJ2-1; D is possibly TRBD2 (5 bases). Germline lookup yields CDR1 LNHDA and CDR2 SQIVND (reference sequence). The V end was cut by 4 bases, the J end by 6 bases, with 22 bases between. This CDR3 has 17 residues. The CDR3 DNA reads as TGTGCCAGTAGTACGTCTGGCCCGGCACGCGGGTTCAATGAGCAGTTCTTC. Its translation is CASSTSGPARGFNEQFF. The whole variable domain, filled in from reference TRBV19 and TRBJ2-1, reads DGGITQSPKYLFRKEGQNVTLSCEQNLNHDAMYWYRQDPGQGLRLIYYSQIVNDFQKGDIAEGYSVSREKKESFPLTVTSAQKNPTAFYLCASSTSGPARGFNEQFFGPGTRLTVL.

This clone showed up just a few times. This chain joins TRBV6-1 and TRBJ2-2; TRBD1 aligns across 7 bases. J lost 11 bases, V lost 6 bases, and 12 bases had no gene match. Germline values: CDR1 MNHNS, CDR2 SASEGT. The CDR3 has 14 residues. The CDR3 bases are TGTGCCAGCAGAAAAGAGTCCGGGACAGCCGAGCTGTTTTTT. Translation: CASRKESGTAELFF.

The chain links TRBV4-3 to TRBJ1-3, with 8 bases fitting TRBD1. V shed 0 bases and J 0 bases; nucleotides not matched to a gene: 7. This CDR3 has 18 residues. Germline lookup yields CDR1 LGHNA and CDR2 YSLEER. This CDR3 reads CASSQDGQGFYSGNTIYF. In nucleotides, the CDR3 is TGCGCCAGCAGCCAAGATGGACAGGGATTTTACTCTGGAAACACCATATATTTT.

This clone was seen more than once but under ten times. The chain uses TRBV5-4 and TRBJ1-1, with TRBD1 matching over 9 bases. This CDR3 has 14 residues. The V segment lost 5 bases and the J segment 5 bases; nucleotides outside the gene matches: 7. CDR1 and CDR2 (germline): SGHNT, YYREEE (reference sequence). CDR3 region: CASREGQGGTEAFF. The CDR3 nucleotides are TGTGCCAGCAGGGAGGGACAGGGAGGGACTGAAGCTTTCTTT.

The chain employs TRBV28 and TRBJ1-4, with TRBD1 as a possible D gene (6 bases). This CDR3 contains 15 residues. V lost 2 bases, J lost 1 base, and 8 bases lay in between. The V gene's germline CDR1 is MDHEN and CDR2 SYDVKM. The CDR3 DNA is TGTGCCAGCAGTTTACAGGGACAAACTAATGAAAAACTGTTTTTT. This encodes CASSLQGQTNEKLFF.

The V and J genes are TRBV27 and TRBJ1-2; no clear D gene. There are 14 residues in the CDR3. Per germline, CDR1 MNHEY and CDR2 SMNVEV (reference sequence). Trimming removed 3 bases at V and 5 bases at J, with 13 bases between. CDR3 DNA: TGTGCCAGCAGTTTCCGAGGGAATGGATATGGCTACACCTTC. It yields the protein CASSFRGNGYGYTF.

The CDR3 loop reads CASTLQGYRGTEAFF. CDR3 coding DNA: TGTGCCAGCACGTTACAGGGGTACCGGGGCACTGAAGCTTTCTTT. The chain joins TRBV5-6 to TRBJ1-1; 7 nucleotides line up with TRBD1. V trimming: 6 bases; J trimming: 4 bases; junction bases outside the gene matches: 12. Germline V lookup: CDR1 SGHDT, CDR2 YYEEEE. The length of the CDR3 is 15 residues.